Listed below are T cell receptor beta chains from one sample, sequenced in a study of PD-1 blockade in classical Hodgkin lymphoma. The data were produced by immunoSEQ multiplex PCR, yet TCRdb's version contains in-frame clones alone and is incomplete. The data show more than 70,000 clones, with 80% to 95% seen just once and approximately 2.4% held by the top ten. This specimen was peripheral blood mononuclear cells (PBMCs), taken before the second cycle of nivolumab. All receptors derive from a human donor with classical Hodgkin lymphoma. Both conserved end residues are part of each CDR3. D genes are given only for firm matches. Not every row has a clone size; where given, it reads once, few, many or a size class.

j_gene | v_gene | d_gene | abundance | CDR3aa | CDR3nt
TRBJ2-1 | TRBV6-1 | TRBD1 | once | CASSEDRGTYNEQFF | TGTGCCAGCAGTGAGGACAGGGGCACCTACAATGAGCAGTTCTTC
TRBJ2-1 | TRBV7-9 | NA | NA | CASSLGWGTYNEQFF | TGTGCCAGCAGCTTAGGATGGGGAACCTACAATGAGCAGTTCTTC
TRBJ2-7 | TRBV28 | TRBD2 | NA | CASSSSAASGTYEQYF | TGTGCCAGCAGCTCGAGTGCGGCTAGCGGCACCTACGAGCAGTACTTC
TRBJ2-2 | TRBV5-1 | NA | NA | CASSIGGGTWAGELFF | TGCGCCAGCAGCATCGGGGGAGGAACGTGGGCCGGGGAGCTGTTTTTT
TRBJ2-5 | TRBV9 | NA | NA | CASSVATSQETQYF | TGTGCCAGCAGCGTAGCTACGAGCCAAGAGACCCAGTACTTC
TRBJ2-3 | TRBV11-3 | TRBD2 | NA | CASSTTSGTTDTQYF | TGTGCCAGCAGTACGACTAGCGGGACGACAGATACGCAGTATTTT
TRBJ2-7 | TRBV10-3 | NA | NA | CAISTGIYEQYF | TGTGCCATCAGTACAGGGATATACGAGCAGTACTTC
TRBJ1-1 | TRBV27 | NA | NA | CASSLGGAAEAFF | TGTGCCAGCAGCTTAGGGGGTGCGGCTGAAGCTTTCTTT
TRBJ2-7 | TRBV30 | TRBD2 | NA | CACSATSGSSYEQYF | TGTGCCTGCTCCGCGACTAGCGGGAGCTCCTACGAGCAGTACTTC
TRBJ1-3 | TRBV30 | NA | NA | CARSRDIRNTIYF | TGTGCCCGTTCCCGGGACATCCGAAACACCATATATTTT
TRBJ2-1 | TRBV5-4 | NA | NA | CASSDRGVRGNEQFF | TGTGCCAGCAGCGACAGAGGGGTGAGGGGCAATGAGCAGTTCTTC
TRBJ2-5 | TRBV6-1 | NA | NA | CASSGLVRYQETQYF | TGTGCCAGCAGTGGCCTTGTAAGGTACCAAGAGACCCAGTACTTC
TRBJ1-3 | TRBV7-2 | TRBD1 | NA | CASSTRQGAMGNTIYF | TGTGCCAGCAGCACCCGCCAGGGGGCTATGGGAAACACCATATATTTT
TRBJ2-3 | TRBV7-9 | NA | NA | CASSPRGADTQYF | TGTGCCAGCAGCCCGAGGGGAGCAGATACGCAGTATTTT
TRBJ1-2 | TRBV9 | TRBD1 | NA | CASSVGDRVNYGYTF | TGTGCCAGCAGCGTAGGGGACAGGGTTAACTATGGCTACACCTTC
TRBJ2-2 | TRBV5-1 | NA | NA | CASSLGHTGELFF | TGCGCCAGCAGCTTGGGACACACCGGGGAGCTGTTTTTT
TRBJ1-2 | TRBV6-5 | TRBD1 | NA | CASSDTGTGTGYTF | TGTGCCAGCAGTGATACCGGGACAGGGACGGGCTACACCTTC
TRBJ1-1 | TRBV11-2 | TRBD1 | NA | CASSLEGQVATEAFF | TGTGCCAGCAGCTTAGAAGGACAGGTTGCAACTGAAGCTTTCTTT
TRBJ2-7 | TRBV16 | TRBD2 | NA | CASSQSGGSAYEQYF | TGTGCCAGCAGCCAATCGGGGGGGTCGGCCTACGAGCAGTACTTC
TRBJ1-5 | TRBV19 | NA | NA | CASSPRDIPNQPQHF | TGTGCCAGTAGTCCCCGGGACATTCCCAATCAGCCCCAGCATTTT
TRBJ2-1 | TRBV19 | NA | NA | CASGVGTGNEQFF | TGTGCCAGTGGAGTGGGAACGGGCAATGAGCAGTTCTTC
TRBJ2-3 | TRBV7-9 | NA | NA | CASSPPRVADTQYF | TGTGCCAGCAGCCCACCGAGGGTGGCAGATACGCAGTATTTT
TRBJ2-7 | TRBV5-6 | TRBD2 | NA | CASSPLRSGLAGDLGEQYF | TGTGCCAGCAGCCCCCTGAGATCCGGACTAGCGGGAGATCTGGGAGAGCAGTACTTC
TRBJ2-7 | TRBV5-1 | TRBD1 | NA | CASSLGTGDHEQYF | TGCGCCAGCAGCTTGGGGACAGGGGACCACGAGCAGTACTTC
TRBJ2-1 | TRBV28 | NA | NA | CASGKDWMSRSEQFF | TGTGCCAGTGGTAAAGACTGGATGTCGCGGAGCGAGCAGTTCTTC
TRBJ2-2 | TRBV7-7 | NA | NA | CASSLNRVDTGELFF | TGTGCCAGCAGCCTGAACAGGGTAGACACCGGGGAGCTGTTTTTT
TRBJ1-2 | TRBV7-9 | NA | NA | CASSLEGWTKGYTF | TGTGCCAGCAGCTTAGAAGGTTGGACAAAGGGCTACACCTTC
TRBJ2-1 | TRBV5-4 | TRBD1 | NA | CASSSGTVSYNEQFF | TGTGCCAGCAGCTCCGGGACAGTCTCCTACAATGAGCAGTTCTTC
TRBJ1-5 | TRBV6-5 | NA | once | CASRIGVNQPQHF | TGTGCCAGCAGGATAGGGGTAAATCAGCCCCAGCATTTT
TRBJ1-1 | TRBV30 | NA | once | CAWSVGMSVGVEAFF | TGTGCCTGGAGTGTAGGAATGTCCGTGGGGGTCGAAGCTTTCTTT
TRBJ2-1 | TRBV20-1 | NA | NA | CSASWSDEQFF | TGCAGTGCTAGTTGGTCCGATGAGCAGTTCTTC
TRBJ1-2 | TRBV27 | TRBD1 | NA | CASSSGTGYYGYTF | TGTGCCAGCAGTTCCGGGACAGGTTACTATGGCTACACCTTC
TRBJ1-2 | TRBV27 | NA | NA | CASSLSYRDFYGYTF | TGTGCCAGCAGTCTGAGCTACAGAGATTTTTATGGCTACACCTTC
TRBJ1-3 | TRBV28 | TRBD1 | NA | CASSLRGQGNTIYF | TGTGCCAGCAGTCTCAGGGGGCAGGGAAACACCATATATTTT
TRBJ2-7 | TRBV5-4 | TRBD1 | NA | CASSLPGQRSYEQYF | TGTGCCAGCAGCCTACCGGGACAGAGATCCTACGAGCAGTACTTC
TRBJ2-1 | TRBV7-2 | NA | NA | CASSLRFGSIYNEQFF | TGTGCCAGCAGCTTAAGGTTTGGTAGTATCTACAATGAGCAGTTCTTC
TRBJ2-7 | TRBV14 | TRBD1 | NA | CASSQFGNRGGIEQYF | TGTGCCAGCAGCCAATTTGGAAACAGGGGTGGCATCGAGCAGTACTTC
TRBJ2-7 | TRBV10-3 | NA | NA | CAISERYTSYEQYF | TGTGCCATCAGTGAGAGGTACACCTCCTACGAGCAGTACTTC
TRBJ1-1 | TRBV19 | NA | NA | CASSRDTINTEAFF | TGTGCCAGTAGTAGGGACACTATTAACACTGAAGCTTTCTTT
TRBJ2-3 | TRBV5-1 | TRBD2 | NA | CASSLGLAGGLTTDTQYF | TGCGCCAGCAGCTTGGGGCTAGCGGGGGGACTAACCACAGATACGCAGTATTTT
TRBJ2-6 | TRBV5-1 | NA | NA | CASSLDPRASGANVLTF | TGCGCCAGCAGCTTGGACCCCCGAGCCTCTGGGGCCAACGTCCTGACTTTC
TRBJ2-3 | TRBV7-8 | NA | NA | CASSLGGPRLGPDTQYF | TGTGCCAGCAGCTTAGGAGGCCCTAGATTGGGACCAGATACGCAGTATTTT
TRBJ1-4 | TRBV2 | NA | NA | CASRPAGEKLFF | TGTGCCAGCAGACCCGCGGGTGAAAAACTGTTTTTT
TRBJ1-2 | TRBV9 | NA | NA | CASSVDGVLRYGYTF | TGTGCCAGCAGCGTAGATGGGGTTTTACGCTATGGCTACACCTTC
TRBJ1-1 | TRBV28 | TRBD1 | NA | CASRNDRGGPEAFF | TGTGCCAGCAGGAATGACAGGGGTGGTCCTGAAGCTTTCTTT
TRBJ1-5 | TRBV2 | NA | NA | CASSEYSNQPQHF | TGTGCCAGCAGTGAATATAGCAATCAGCCCCAGCATTTT